The source of this TCR beta chain is a study of blood T cell repertoires in COVID-19. In the study overall: Specimens from acute and convalescent COVID-19 originated in the United States, Italy and Spain. PBMCs, B-cell-depleted T cells, or T cells provided the cDNA or gDNA that made up the material.

Some clones are missing from TCRdb's copy, which holds only in-frame ones; the method was immunoSEQ multiplex PCR. The sample yields 450,000 or so clones, 80% to 90% seen once. This clone was seen just once. Recruited during active infection, patients (from Seattle) were subsequently followed longitudinally. Material: peripheral blood. This TCR derives from a man aged 18 to 30 with COVID-19, enrolled during active disease.

CDR3 amino acids: CASSVRLAGTYEQFF. The CDR3 nucleotides are TGTGCCAGCAGCGTAAGACTAGCGGGGACGTATGAGCAGTTCTTC. The chain recombines TRBV9 with TRBJ2-1, with TRBD2 matching 11 bases. Germline V gene sequence: CDR1 SGDLS, CDR2 YYNGEE. CDR3 length: 15 amino acids. Trimming took 1 base from V and 8 from J; bases not matched to a gene: 5.